This T cell receptor beta chain came from a study of T cell responses to AZD1222 COVID-19 vaccine. Notes on this clone: Its specificity is not known.

Some clones are missing from TCRdb's copy, which holds only in-frame ones; the method was immunoSEQ multiplex PCR. The data show approximately 200,000 clones, 93% seen once. Study-wide points: Increased Spike-specific TCR breadth and depth were observed after two AZD1222 doses.

CDR3 length equals 15 residues. Trimming at V came to 4 bases and at J to 5 bases, leaving 9 bases not matched to a gene. Germline CDR1 is KGHDR and CDR2 is SFDVKD. The chain links TRBV24-1 to TRBJ2-5; 7 nucleotides align to TRBD1. This specimen consisted of peripheral blood, obtained 28 days after the second AZD1222 dose. This sequence originates from an adult who received the AZD1222 COVID-19 vaccine. The CDR3 nucleotides are TGTGCCACCAGTGACCCAAAGGGGGCGGGCGAGACCCAGTACTTC. Amino acid sequence: CATSDPKGAGETQYF.